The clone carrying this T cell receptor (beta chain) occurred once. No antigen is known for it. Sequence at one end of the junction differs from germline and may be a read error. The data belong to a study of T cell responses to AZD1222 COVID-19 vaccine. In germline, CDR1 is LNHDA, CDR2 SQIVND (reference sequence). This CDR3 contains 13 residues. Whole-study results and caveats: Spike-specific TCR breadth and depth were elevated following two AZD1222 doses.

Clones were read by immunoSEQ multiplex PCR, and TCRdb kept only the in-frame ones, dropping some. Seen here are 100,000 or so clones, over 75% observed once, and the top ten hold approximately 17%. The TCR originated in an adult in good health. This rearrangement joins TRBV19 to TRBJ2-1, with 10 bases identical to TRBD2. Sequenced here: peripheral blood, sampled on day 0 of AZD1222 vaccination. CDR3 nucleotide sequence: TGCACACTAGCGGGACTCGCTGGGAATGAGCAGTTCTTC. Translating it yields CTLAGLAGNEQFF.